Listed below are T cell receptor beta chains from one sample, sequenced in a study of Ad26.COV2.S vaccination and SARS-CoV-2 variants. Repertoires were generated with immunoSEQ multiplex PCR, while TCRdb's copy carries only in-frame clones and drops some. This sample has 300,000 to 400,000 clones, with roughly 86% found just once. Source: peripheral blood, taken in a trial of Ad26.COV2.S vaccine versus placebo. The receptors stem from a person between 18 and 60 years old who received the Ad26.COV2.S COVID-19 vaccine or a placebo. Each CDR3 is given with its conserved first and last residue. Each record gives: J gene, CDR3 length, clone size, V gene, D gene, CDR3 DNA, CDR3 protein. D genes are given only for firm matches. Not all rows give a size; the values are once, few, many and, for expanded clones, a class.

j_call: TRBJ1-2; cdr3_length: 18; clone_size: NA; v_call: TRBV5-1; d_call: NA; cdr3_nt: TGCGCCAGCAGCCCCACCCCCCCTCAGGGAGCCGGAATCTATGGCTACACCTTC; cdr3_aa: CASSPTPPQGAGIYGYTF
j_call: TRBJ2-1; cdr3_length: 12; clone_size: NA; v_call: TRBV10-3; d_call: NA; cdr3_nt: TGTGCCATCAGTGCGAGGGACAATGAGCAGTTCTTC; cdr3_aa: CAISARDNEQFF
j_call: TRBJ1-2; cdr3_length: 15; clone_size: NA; v_call: TRBV5-6; d_call: TRBD1; cdr3_nt: TGTGCCAGCAGCACAGGGGAGAGAACTAACTATGGCTACACCTTC; cdr3_aa: CASSTGERTNYGYTF
j_call: TRBJ2-5; cdr3_length: 14; clone_size: NA; v_call: TRBV5-4; d_call: NA; cdr3_nt: TGTGCCAGCAGCTTGGCTGGGATCCAAGAGACCCAGTACTTC; cdr3_aa: CASSLAGIQETQYF
j_call: TRBJ2-7; cdr3_length: 14; clone_size: few; v_call: TRBV6-5; d_call: NA; cdr3_nt: TGTGCCAGCAGTCCCTTCACAGGGATAAACGAGCAGTACTTC; cdr3_aa: CASSPFTGINEQYF
j_call: TRBJ2-1; cdr3_length: 15; clone_size: NA; v_call: TRBV6-2/TRBV6-3; d_call: TRBD1; cdr3_nt: TGTGCCAGCAGCCTTTCCGGACAGGGGAGGGTTGAGCAGTTCTTC; cdr3_aa: CASSLSGQGRVEQFF
j_call: TRBJ1-6; cdr3_length: 12; clone_size: once; v_call: TRBV3-1/TRBV3-2; d_call: NA; cdr3_nt: TGTGCCAGCAGCCAAGACAATTCACCCCTCCACTTT; cdr3_aa: CASSQDNSPLHF
j_call: TRBJ2-1; cdr3_length: 16; clone_size: NA; v_call: TRBV5-4; d_call: TRBD2; cdr3_nt: TGTGCCAGCAGCGGGGATAGCGGGGGGGCGTACAATGAGCAGTTCTTC; cdr3_aa: CASSGDSGGAYNEQFF
j_call: TRBJ2-7; cdr3_length: 15; clone_size: NA; v_call: TRBV5-4; d_call: NA; cdr3_nt: TGTGCCAGCAGCTCAGGACACCCTACCTCGTACGAGCAGTACTTC; cdr3_aa: CASSSGHPTSYEQYF
j_call: TRBJ2-1; cdr3_length: 17; clone_size: NA; v_call: TRBV20-1; d_call: NA; cdr3_nt: TGCAGTGCTGGTGGTCTTGATAGCGGCCGACACTACAATGAGCAGTTCTTC; cdr3_aa: CSAGGLDSGRHYNEQFF
j_call: TRBJ1-4; cdr3_length: 16; clone_size: once; v_call: TRBV28; d_call: TRBD1; cdr3_nt: TGTGCCAGCACCGTTATCTCGGGACAGGGTGGTGAAAAACTGTTTTTT; cdr3_aa: CASTVISGQGGEKLFF
j_call: TRBJ1-2; cdr3_length: 16; clone_size: NA; v_call: TRBV7-6; d_call: NA; cdr3_nt: TGTGCCAGCAGCCCTCGGGGGTTGGGGGAGGACTATGGCTACACCTTC; cdr3_aa: CASSPRGLGEDYGYTF
j_call: TRBJ1-1; cdr3_length: 14; clone_size: NA; v_call: TRBV30; d_call: NA; cdr3_nt: TGTGCCTGGAGTATATCCCTGAAGAACACTGAAGCTTTCTTT; cdr3_aa: CAWSISLKNTEAFF
j_call: TRBJ2-5; cdr3_length: 15; clone_size: NA; v_call: TRBV5-1; d_call: NA; cdr3_nt: TGCGCCAGCAGCTGGGGGACGGACCACAGGGAGACCCAGTACTTC; cdr3_aa: CASSWGTDHRETQYF
j_call: TRBJ2-7; cdr3_length: 13; clone_size: NA; v_call: TRBV4-3; d_call: NA; cdr3_nt: TGCGCCAGCAGCCAAGATACCTCCTACGAGCAGTACTTC; cdr3_aa: CASSQDTSYEQYF
j_call: TRBJ2-1; cdr3_length: 17; clone_size: NA; v_call: TRBV19; d_call: TRBD1; cdr3_nt: TGTGCCAGTAGTATAGATCTAAGGGACAGTATCACGAATGAGCAGTTCTTC; cdr3_aa: CASSIDLRDSITNEQFF
j_call: TRBJ1-2; cdr3_length: 15; clone_size: NA; v_call: TRBV18; d_call: NA; cdr3_nt: TGTGCCAGCTCACCACTCTCAGGGCCTAACTATGGCTACACCTTC; cdr3_aa: CASSPLSGPNYGYTF
j_call: TRBJ1-3; cdr3_length: 16; clone_size: once; v_call: TRBV18; d_call: TRBD1; cdr3_nt: TGTGCCAGCTCACCATCCGGACAGGGGCATAGAAACACCATATATTTT; cdr3_aa: CASSPSGQGHRNTIYF
j_call: TRBJ1-2; cdr3_length: 16; clone_size: NA; v_call: TRBV18; d_call: NA; cdr3_nt: TGTGCCAGCTCACCGCTTAGGACAGAAACTAACTATGGCTACACCTTC; cdr3_aa: CASSPLRTETNYGYTF
j_call: TRBJ1-2; cdr3_length: 13; clone_size: NA; v_call: TRBV18; d_call: TRBD1; cdr3_nt: TGTGCCAGCTCACCAGAGGGGGCACTGGGCTACACCTTC; cdr3_aa: CASSPEGALGYTF
j_call: TRBJ1-2; cdr3_length: 13; clone_size: NA; v_call: TRBV4-1; d_call: NA; cdr3_nt: TGCGCCAGCAGCCAAGGCACGGGGGATGGCTACACCTTC; cdr3_aa: CASSQGTGDGYTF
j_call: TRBJ1-2; cdr3_length: 13; clone_size: NA; v_call: TRBV5-4; d_call: NA; cdr3_nt: TGTGCCAGCAGCGAGAACCGGGACGTCGAGTACACCTTC; cdr3_aa: CASSENRDVEYTF
j_call: TRBJ2-5; cdr3_length: 14; clone_size: NA; v_call: TRBV5-1; d_call: NA; cdr3_nt: TGCGCCAGCAGCCCTGATGGTACCCGCGGGACCCAGTACTTC; cdr3_aa: CASSPDGTRGTQYF
j_call: TRBJ2-3; cdr3_length: 16; clone_size: NA; v_call: TRBV3-1/TRBV3-2; d_call: NA; cdr3_nt: TGTGCCAGCAGCCAAGGGAGGGGGCGCCAGGCAGATACGCAGTATTTT; cdr3_aa: CASSQGRGRQADTQYF
j_call: TRBJ2-5; cdr3_length: 16; clone_size: once; v_call: TRBV11-3; d_call: NA; cdr3_nt: TGTGCCAGCAGCTCCTCGTATCGGGGGAATGGGGAGACCCAGTACTTC; cdr3_aa: CASSSSYRGNGETQYF
j_call: TRBJ2-7; cdr3_length: 14; clone_size: NA; v_call: TRBV5-1; d_call: TRBD2; cdr3_nt: TGCGCCAGCAGCAATCTAGCGGGGGTATACGAGCAGTACTTC; cdr3_aa: CASSNLAGVYEQYF
j_call: TRBJ1-6; cdr3_length: 13; clone_size: NA; v_call: TRBV7-2; d_call: NA; cdr3_nt: TGTGCCAGCAGCTTTCTAGGGGATTCACCCCTCCACTTT; cdr3_aa: CASSFLGDSPLHF
j_call: TRBJ2-6; cdr3_length: 17; clone_size: few; v_call: TRBV12-5; d_call: NA; cdr3_nt: TGTGCTAGTGGTTTGGACAGGTACCTCTCTGGGGCCAACGTCCTGACTTTC; cdr3_aa: CASGLDRYLSGANVLTF
j_call: TRBJ1-2; cdr3_length: 14; clone_size: NA; v_call: TRBV28; d_call: NA; cdr3_nt: TGTGCCAGCAGTTTGAGGGCCCTTAACTATGGCTACACCTTC; cdr3_aa: CASSLRALNYGYTF
j_call: TRBJ2-1; cdr3_length: 15; clone_size: NA; v_call: TRBV6-2/TRBV6-3; d_call: TRBD2; cdr3_nt: TGTGCCAGCAGTTACTCACGGGGGGGCAACAATGAGCAGTTCTTC; cdr3_aa: CASSYSRGGNNEQFF
j_call: TRBJ2-1; cdr3_length: 15; clone_size: NA; v_call: TRBV18; d_call: NA; cdr3_nt: TGTGCCAGCTCACCTAATGCGGTCTCCTACAATGAGCAGTTCTTC; cdr3_aa: CASSPNAVSYNEQFF
j_call: TRBJ1-5; cdr3_length: 15; clone_size: NA; v_call: TRBV2; d_call: NA; cdr3_nt: TGTGCCAGCCGCCCGACAGGTGAAAGCAATCAGCCCCAGCATTTT; cdr3_aa: CASRPTGESNQPQHF
j_call: TRBJ2-3; cdr3_length: 16; clone_size: NA; v_call: TRBV4-1; d_call: TRBD2; cdr3_nt: TGCGCCAGCAGCCAAGATGAGGGGAGGGGCACAGATACGCAGTATTTT; cdr3_aa: CASSQDEGRGTDTQYF
j_call: TRBJ1-2; cdr3_length: 14; clone_size: few; v_call: TRBV5-1; d_call: NA; cdr3_nt: TGCGCCAGCAGCTGGGGGTTTGCCCCGCCCGGCTACACCTTC; cdr3_aa: CASSWGFAPPGYTF
j_call: TRBJ1-2; cdr3_length: 12; clone_size: once; v_call: TRBV4-1; d_call: NA; cdr3_nt: TGCGCCAGCAGCCAAGGGATCTATGGCTACACCTTC; cdr3_aa: CASSQGIYGYTF
j_call: TRBJ2-5; cdr3_length: 14; clone_size: NA; v_call: TRBV12-5; d_call: NA; cdr3_nt: TGTGCTAGTGGTGGCACAGGGCGGGGAGAGACCCAGTACTTC; cdr3_aa: CASGGTGRGETQYF
j_call: TRBJ2-3; cdr3_length: 15; clone_size: NA; v_call: TRBV19; d_call: NA; cdr3_nt: TGTGCCAGTAGTATCCGGGCCGGGACCGCAGATACGCAGTATTTT; cdr3_aa: CASSIRAGTADTQYF
j_call: TRBJ1-2; cdr3_length: 14; clone_size: NA; v_call: TRBV7-2; d_call: NA; cdr3_nt: TGTGCCAGCAGCTTCGAAGGAGGGCGCTATGGCTACACCTTC; cdr3_aa: CASSFEGGRYGYTF
j_call: TRBJ2-7; cdr3_length: 13; clone_size: NA; v_call: TRBV18; d_call: NA; cdr3_nt: TGTGCCAGCTCACCTGGGGTAACCTACGAGCAGTACTTC; cdr3_aa: CASSPGVTYEQYF
j_call: TRBJ1-2; cdr3_length: 13; clone_size: few; v_call: TRBV18; d_call: TRBD1; cdr3_nt: TGTGCCAGCTCCCAAGGGACAGGTAGAGGCTACACCTTC; cdr3_aa: CASSQGTGRGYTF
j_call: TRBJ1-6; cdr3_length: 15; clone_size: NA; v_call: TRBV6-2/TRBV6-3; d_call: NA; cdr3_nt: TGTGCCAGCAGTCCGAACAGGAATCGCAATTCACCCCTCCACTTT; cdr3_aa: CASSPNRNRNSPLHF
j_call: TRBJ1-2; cdr3_length: 15; clone_size: NA; v_call: TRBV6-5; d_call: NA; cdr3_nt: TGTGCCAGCAGTTACAATTGGGATTCGAACTATGGCTACACCTTC; cdr3_aa: CASSYNWDSNYGYTF
j_call: TRBJ1-3; cdr3_length: 18; clone_size: NA; v_call: TRBV7-9; d_call: NA; cdr3_nt: TGTGCCAGCAGCTTAGGTAAGGAAGGCCTGAGCTCTGGAAACACCATATATTTT; cdr3_aa: CASSLGKEGLSSGNTIYF
j_call: TRBJ2-1; cdr3_length: 15; clone_size: NA; v_call: TRBV3-1/TRBV3-2; d_call: TRBD1; cdr3_nt: TGTGCCAGCAGCCTCGGGACAGGGTCGTACAATGAGCAGTTCTTC; cdr3_aa: CASSLGTGSYNEQFF
j_call: TRBJ1-1; cdr3_length: 13; clone_size: NA; v_call: TRBV11-3; d_call: TRBD1; cdr3_nt: TGTGCCAGCAGGGGACAGGGGCAAACTGAAGCTTTCTTT; cdr3_aa: CASRGQGQTEAFF
j_call: TRBJ1-6; cdr3_length: 15; clone_size: NA; v_call: TRBV4-1; d_call: TRBD1; cdr3_nt: TGCGCCAGCAGCCAGTTGACAGGGATCGAATCACCCCTCCACTTT; cdr3_aa: CASSQLTGIESPLHF
j_call: TRBJ1-4; cdr3_length: 14; clone_size: NA; v_call: TRBV6-6; d_call: NA; cdr3_nt: TGTGCCAGCAGTATGACAGGCTCTAATGAAAAACTGTTTTTT; cdr3_aa: CASSMTGSNEKLFF
j_call: TRBJ1-5; cdr3_length: 15; clone_size: few; v_call: TRBV30; d_call: TRBD1; cdr3_nt: TGTGCCTGGACCGGGGCAGGGGGCAAAAATCAGCCCCAGCATTTT; cdr3_aa: CAWTGAGGKNQPQHF
j_call: TRBJ1-3; cdr3_length: 16; clone_size: NA; v_call: TRBV7-9; d_call: TRBD1; cdr3_nt: TGTGCCAGCAGGCCTTGGACAGGGGGCTCTGGAAACACCATATATTTT; cdr3_aa: CASRPWTGGSGNTIYF
j_call: TRBJ2-7; cdr3_length: 14; clone_size: NA; v_call: TRBV6-6; d_call: NA; cdr3_nt: TGTGCCAGCAGAGTTACAGGAAGCTCCTACGAGCAGTACTTC; cdr3_aa: CASRVTGSSYEQYF
j_call: TRBJ2-2; cdr3_length: 15; clone_size: few; v_call: TRBV7-9; d_call: NA; cdr3_nt: TGTGCCAGCAGCTTGGTTTTCGGGCGGGCCGGGGAGCTGTTTTTT; cdr3_aa: CASSLVFGRAGELFF
j_call: TRBJ2-1; cdr3_length: 14; clone_size: NA; v_call: TRBV5-8; d_call: NA; cdr3_nt: TGTGCCAGCAGCCCTACCACGTCATACAATGAGCAGTTCTTC; cdr3_aa: CASSPTTSYNEQFF
j_call: TRBJ1-3; cdr3_length: 13; clone_size: once; v_call: TRBV11-2; d_call: NA; cdr3_nt: TGTGCCAGCAGGGTTCCATTTGGAAACACCATATATTTT; cdr3_aa: CASRVPFGNTIYF
j_call: TRBJ1-1; cdr3_length: 12; clone_size: once; v_call: TRBV6-6; d_call: NA; cdr3_nt: TGTGCCAGCAGTATACGACAGGCTGAAGCTTTCTTT; cdr3_aa: CASSIRQAEAFF
j_call: TRBJ2-4; cdr3_length: 13; clone_size: NA; v_call: TRBV30; d_call: NA; cdr3_nt: TGTGCCTGGAGTAATAACCGGGGAAACATTCAGTACTTC; cdr3_aa: CAWSNNRGNIQYF
j_call: TRBJ2-7; cdr3_length: 11; clone_size: few; v_call: TRBV3-1/TRBV3-2; d_call: NA; cdr3_nt: TGTGCCAGCAGCCAAAAGACCGAGCAGTACTTC; cdr3_aa: CASSQKTEQYF
j_call: TRBJ1-2; cdr3_length: 14; clone_size: once; v_call: TRBV7-2; d_call: TRBD1; cdr3_nt: TGTGCCAGCAGCCTAAGACAGGGACCCTATGGCTACACCTTC; cdr3_aa: CASSLRQGPYGYTF
j_call: TRBJ2-5; cdr3_length: 20; clone_size: NA; v_call: TRBV24-1; d_call: NA; cdr3_nt: TGTGCCACCAGTGATTTGACGCGAGCGGGCCTACTAGTCTTACAGGAGACCCAGTACTTC; cdr3_aa: CATSDLTRAGLLVLQETQYF